The 28 T cell receptor beta chains listed next were all sequenced from one sample in a study of shared clonotypes between healthy human individuals. Here immunoSEQ multiplex PCR was the method, and the copy in TCRdb shows in-frame clones only, minus some. The sample has approximately 940,000 clones, over 60% seen once. Sequencing input: memory CD4+ T cells sorted from blood. Subset indicated: CD45RA-negative fraction. These receptors were taken from a man between 18 and 29 years old in good health.

This chain joins TRBV5-4 and TRBJ2-3; 8 nucleotides match TRBD1. Trimming removed 4 bases from V and 9 bases from J; junction bases left unmatched: 4. Germline CDR1 and CDR2: SGHNT and YYREEE (reference sequence). This CDR3 comprises 12 residues. Here the CDR3 reads CASSQDRATQYF. The CDR3 DNA sequence: TGTGCCAGCAGCCAGGACAGGGCAACGCAGTATTTT. Together with reference TRBV5-4 and TRBJ2-3, the CDR3 gives the full variable domain: ETGVTQSPTHLIKTRGQQVTLRCSSQSGHNTVSWYQQALGQGPQFIFQYYREEENGRGNFPPRFSGLQFPNYSSELNVNALELDDSALYLCASSQDRATQYFGPGTRLTVL.

This clone turned up a few times. This rearrangement joins TRBV5-1 to TRBJ2-7; 11 positions agree with TRBD2. V lost 5 bases and J lost 3; bases outside the gene matches: 7. The V gene's germline CDR1 is SGHRS and CDR2 YFSETQ. CDR3 length: 15 residues. This CDR3 reads CASSSLAGGDYEQYF. For the CDR3, the DNA is TGCGCCAGCAGTTCCCTAGCGGGGGGAGACTACGAGCAGTACTTC.

The chain links TRBV28 to TRBJ1-4, with a weak D call TRBD1 (6 bases). This CDR3 has 15 residues. Germline lookup yields CDR1 MDHEN and CDR2 SYDVKM. The germline V and J ends were trimmed by 3 bases and 4 bases, with 12 bases remaining between them. The CDR3 protein is CASSFTGPINEKLFF. Here the CDR3 DNA reads TGTGCCAGCAGTTTCACAGGGCCAATTAATGAAAAACTGTTTTTT.

The chain links TRBV6-4 to TRBJ1-6, with TRBD1 as a possible D gene (6 bases). The germline V gene encodes CDR1 MRHNA and CDR2 SNTAGT. The CDR3 loop spans 15 amino acids. Between the trimmed V and J ends, which lost 6 bases and 5 bases, there was a span of 14 bases. CDR3 sequence: CASRAGAWDNSPLHF. In DNA form, the CDR3 reads TGTGCCAGCAGAGCAGGGGCGTGGGATAATTCACCCCTCCACTTT.

This chain links TRBV18 with TRBJ1-2; D possibly corresponds to TRBD1 (5 bases). V lost 0 bases and J lost 4, with 9 bases in between. The germline CDR1 and CDR2 sequences are KGHSH and LQKENI. There are 14 residues in the CDR3. CDR3: CASSPPTAGYGYTF. CDR3 nucleotides: TGTGCCAGCTCACCACCGACAGCCGGCTATGGCTACACCTTC.

This clone occurred a few times. The V gene is TRBV15, the J gene TRBJ1-5; 10 nucleotides line up with TRBD1. This CDR3 is built from 14 residues. The germline gives CDR1 LNHNV, CDR2 YYDKDF (reference sequence). V shed 6 bases, J shed 6 bases, and the junction held 5 bases outside the gene matches. The CDR3 nucleotides are TGTGCCACCAGGGCCGGGACAGGGGTTCAGCCCCAGCATTTT. As protein: CATRAGTGVQPQHF. Full variable domain (missing parts from reference TRBV15 and TRBJ1-5): DAMVIQNPRYQVTQFGKPVTLSCSQTLNHNVMYWYQQKSSQAPKLLFHYYDKDFNNEADTPDNFQSRRPNTSFCFLDIRSPGLGDTAMYLCATRAGTGVQPQHFGDGTRLSIL.

The V gene is TRBV5-1, the J gene TRBJ1-5, with 9 nucleotides matching TRBD1. CDR1 is SGHRS and CDR2 is YFSETQ in the germline V gene. Losses at the gene ends were 3 bases for V and 0 bases for J; bases not matched to a gene: 1. This CDR3 has 15 residues. CDR3 nucleotides: TGCGCCAGCAGCTGGACAGGGGATAGCAATCAGCCCCAGCATTTT. This encodes CASSWTGDSNQPQHF.

As to this clone: This may come from a read error, since a much larger clone is one base off. Here the CDR3 reads CASSVLAASYEQYF. CDR3 DNA: TGTGCCAGCAGCGTACTAGCGGCCTCCTACGAGCAGTACTTC. The J gene is TRBJ2-7, the V gene TRBV9; 7 bases agree with TRBD2. V lost 1 base to trimming and J lost 0 bases; unmatched junction nucleotides: 1. Germline V lookup: CDR1 SGDLS, CDR2 YYNGEE. There are 14 residues in the CDR3.

The chain employs TRBV5-1 and TRBJ1-2, with 7 bases matching TRBD1. Germline-derived CDR1 and CDR2 are SGHRS and YFSETQ. This CDR3 region has 14 residues. The ends lost 4 bases at V and 3 bases at J; junction bases unmatched: 6. CDR3 bases: TGCGCCAGCAGCCGGGACAGCCCTGACTATGGCTACACCTTC. Translation gives CASSRDSPDYGYTF.

This chain joins TRBV27 and TRBJ2-7, with TRBD2 as a possible D gene (6 bases). Germline values: CDR1 MNHEY, CDR2 SMNVEV (reference sequence). V lost 10 bases to trimming and J lost 5 bases, with 21 bases between them. The CDR3 runs to 14 residues. In nucleotides, the CDR3 is TGTGCCACTCAACGAGGGCGGGAAATGGACGAGCAGTACTTC. Translation: CATQRGREMDEQYF.

This rearrangement joins TRBV7-9 to TRBJ1-2; maybe TRBD1 (6 bases). The CDR3 has 11 residues. V gave up 5 bases and J gave up 10 bases, with 11 bases separating them. Looked up from germline, CDR1 is SEHNR and CDR2 is FQNEAQ (reference sequence). CDR3 amino acids: CASSRQAHYTF. CDR3 coding DNA: TGTGCCAGCAGCCGACAGGCCCACTACACCTTC. Together with reference TRBV7-9 and TRBJ1-2, the CDR3 gives the full variable domain: DTGVSQNPRHKITKRGQNVTFRCDPISEHNRLYWYRQTLGQGPEFLTYFQNEAQLEKSRLLSDRFSAERPKGSFSTLEIQRTEQGDSAMYLCASSRQAHYTFGSGTRLTVV.

This clone showed up just once. Here the CDR3 DNA reads TGTGCCAGTAGTATAGTGGCTGCCCTGGATGGCTACACCTTC. The encoded protein is CASSIVAALDGYTF. The rearrangement uses TRBV19 and TRBJ1-2; D call uncertain. V shed 1 base and J shed 6 bases, with 12 bases lying between them. The germline V gene has CDR1 LNHDA and CDR2 SQIVND (reference sequence). The CDR3 has 14 amino acids.

This clone was found once. The chain carries TRBV7-9 and TRBJ1-4; the D is unclear. The CDR3 length is 15 residues. From germline, CDR1 is SEHNR and CDR2 FQNEAQ (reference sequence). With 1 base removed from V and 5 bases from J, the gap between germline ends came to 11 bases. DNA of the CDR3: TGTGCCAGCAGCTTAGGGTCCAGGTCCAATGAAAAACTGTTTTTT. It specifies CASSLGSRSNEKLFF.

This chain joins TRBV10-3 and TRBJ2-1; either TRBD1 or TRBD2 may fit D (5 bases each). The CDR3 is made up of 15 amino acids. V was shortened by 4 bases and J by 4 bases, with 14 bases between the two germline ends. Germline lookup yields CDR1 ENHRY and CDR2 SYGVKD. For the CDR3, the DNA is TGTGCCATCAGTGCGTCGGGGACGGATTACAATGAGCAGTTCTTC. It specifies CAISASGTDYNEQFF.

The J gene is TRBJ2-5, the V gene TRBV5-6; the match to TRBD1 covers 7 bases. The J call may be mistaken, given a closer DNA end match to TRBJ2-7. This CDR3 region has 17 residues. From germline, CDR1 is SGHDT and CDR2 YYEEEE. CDR3 coding DNA: TGTGCCAGCAGCCACCGCCCGACAGGGAAAAAGAGCTACGAGCAGTACTTC. Protein sequence: CASSHRPTGKKSYEQYF.

The chain uses TRBV5-4 and TRBJ1-4; D not resolved. Germline loops: CDR1 SGHNT, CDR2 YYREEE (reference sequence). This CDR3 region has 14 residues. V lost 4 bases and J lost 0, with 7 bases in between. CDR3 nucleotide sequence: TGTGCCAGCAGCCACTTTGCAACTAATGAAAAACTGTTTTTT. This sequence encodes CASSHFATNEKLFF.

The rearrangement uses TRBV10-1 and TRBJ2-7, with D perhaps TRBD1 (6 bases). Trimming took 0 bases from V and 2 from J, leaving 8 bases between them. This CDR3 has 14 residues. Germline V gene lookup returns CDR1 WNHNN and CDR2 SYGVQD (reference sequence). Written as DNA, the CDR3 is TGCGCCAGCAGTGAGTCCGGACAGACCTACGAGCAGTACTTC. Translating gives CASSESGQTYEQYF.

The chain couples TRBV7-9 to TRBJ2-7; TRBD2 aligns across 7 bases. V gave up 7 bases and J gave up 3 bases; unmatched junction bases: 6. CDR1 is SEHNR and CDR2 is FQNEAQ in the germline V gene (reference sequence). The CDR3 contains 13 residues. The CDR3 protein is CASTLSGGYEQYF. The CDR3 DNA reads as TGTGCCAGCACCCTCTCGGGGGGCTACGAGCAGTACTTC.

This clone was detected only a few times. V gene TRBV28 combines with J gene TRBJ1-1, with unresolved D. Germline V CDR1 and CDR2: MDHEN, SYDVKM. CDR3 length: 11 amino acids. Trimming shortened V by 7 bases and J by 5 bases, and 8 bases separated the two germline ends. CDR3: CASIGLTEAFF. CDR3 coding DNA: TGTGCCAGCATCGGTTTGACTGAAGCTTTCTTT.

The V gene is TRBV19, the J gene TRBJ1-1, with D possibly matching TRBD1 (6 bases). Germline V lookup: CDR1 LNHDA, CDR2 SQIVND (reference sequence). The CDR3 runs to 17 residues. The V and J ends lost 2 bases and 0 bases respectively, with 16 bases between them. The CDR3 spells CASSITGGGWMNTEAFF. The CDR3 DNA reads TGTGCCAGTAGTATAACTGGGGGCGGTTGGATGAACACTGAAGCTTTCTTT.

The rearrangement joins TRBV6-1 to TRBJ2-5, with a possible D match to TRBD1 (6 bases). V was cut by 2 bases and J by 5 bases, with 24 bases left in between. The CDR3 extends over 18 amino acids. The germline gives CDR1 MNHNS, CDR2 SASEGT. The CDR3, as DNA: TGTGCCAGCAGTGAACCTTACAGGGTTCAACAAGCATACGAGACCCAGTACTTC. It translates to CASSEPYRVQQAYETQYF.

The chain combines TRBV5-6 with TRBJ1-2; D remains unclear. V was shortened by 0 bases and J by 3 bases, with 12 bases between the two germline ends. Per germline, CDR1 SGHDT and CDR2 YYEEEE. The CDR3 has 15 amino acids. DNA of the CDR3: TGTGCCAGCAGCTTGGACAGTAGCTCTTACTATGGCTACACCTTC. Amino acid sequence: CASSLDSSSYYGYTF.

The J gene is TRBJ2-5, the V gene TRBV5-4; possibly TRBD2 for D (5 bases). The DNA end favors TRBJ2-7, so the J call may be wrong. The CDR3 is 13 residues long. The germline V gene encodes CDR1 SGHNT and CDR2 YYREEE (reference sequence). CDR3: CASHSKGVHEQYF. The CDR3 nucleotides read TGTGCCAGTCACTCCAAGGGAGTCCACGAGCAGTACTTC.

The chain carries TRBV5-4 and TRBJ2-3; the D is unclear. From germline, CDR1 is SGHNT and CDR2 YYREEE (reference sequence). The CDR3 length is 12 residues. Trimming left V 4 bases short and J 4 bases short, with 7 bases between. The CDR3 is CASSTRSDTQYF. The CDR3 bases are TGTGCCAGCAGCACCCGCTCAGATACGCAGTATTTT.

CDR3 nucleotide sequence: TGCGCCAGCAGCTCGACTAGCGGGAGTTCGGGGGAGACCCAGTACTTC. This gives the protein CASSSTSGSSGETQYF. This chain links TRBV5-1 with TRBJ2-5; 12 bases fit TRBD2. CDR1 is SGHRS, CDR2 YFSETQ, per germline. This CDR3 has 16 amino acids. V was pared by 3 bases and J by 5 bases, with 8 bases of the junction left unmatched.

The chain recombines TRBV19 with TRBJ2-2; 10 nucleotides match TRBD1. This CDR3 has 16 residues. Trimming at V came to 7 bases and at J to 4 bases, leaving 9 bases not matched to a gene. In germline, CDR1 is LNHDA, CDR2 SQIVND (reference sequence). For the CDR3, the DNA is TGTGCCAGTATTTTCTCAGGGACAGGGGCCACCGGGGAGCTGTTTTTT. It yields the protein CASIFSGTGATGELFF.

The table lists this clone with many counts. This chain links TRBV7-2 with TRBJ2-7; 8 bases map to TRBD2. V lost 3 bases to trimming and J lost 4 bases; unmatched junction nucleotides: 8. Germline loops: CDR1 SGHTA, CDR2 FQGNSA. CDR3 size: 15 residues. The CDR3, as DNA: TGTGCCAGCAGCTTGGTCAGCGGGGGTATATACGAGCAGTACTTC. This translates into CASSLVSGGIYEQYF.

This sequence joins TRBV29-1 and TRBJ1-4; D is perhaps TRBD1 (5 bases). V gave up 3 bases and J gave up 6 bases, with 11 bases separating them. From germline, CDR1 is SQVTM and CDR2 ANQGSEA. CDR3 size: 13 residues. The CDR3 spells CSVDGGPDEKLFF. CDR3 in DNA: TGCAGCGTTGACGGGGGACCTGATGAAAAACTGTTTTTT.